This T cell receptor beta chain is drawn from a study of T cells in Graves' hyperthyroidism and ophthalmopathy (dated by TCRdb to about 2019). Study-level background: A discovery cohort of about 100 patients, approximately 45 with Graves' ophthalmopathy and 55 to 65 with stable Graves' hyperthyroidism, was used to find distinguishing TCR V-J signatures. The study also compared thyroid tissue and blood T-cell repertoires from five or six Graves' hyperthyroidism patients. Once sampling was done, hyperthyroidism patients were given methimazole at a starting dose of 30 mg daily, whereas ophthalmopathy patients were given high-dose intravenous methylprednisolone. An independent validation cohort of under 20 hyperthyroidism patients and approximately 17 patients who later progressed to ophthalmopathy tested prospective prediction of ophthalmopathy. The 90 to 100 discovery patients were randomly divided into training and test sets at a 7:3 ratio. According to the paper, TCR Vbeta CDR3 sequencing was carried out on 135 peripheral blood samples, which came from under 50 ophthalmopathy, under 80 hyperthyroidism and 17 progressor patients.

Broader findings and caveats from the paper: No statistical method was used to fix the sample size in advance, and group allocation was not hidden from the investigators. Most expanded thyroid clonotypes (frequency above 0.001) were also detected in blood, suggesting blood repertoires may reflect thyroid immune responses. A model built on a 13 V-J signature distinguished ophthalmopathy from stable hyperthyroidism, reaching about 89% sensitivity and 81.08% specificity in cross-validation and 80%/75% in testing. During validation, the model predicted progression to ophthalmopathy a median of around 6 months ahead of onset, with 70.59% sensitivity and more than 72% specificity.

Stable Graves' hyperthyroidism was defined as no progression to ophthalmopathy during 18 months of follow-up. Hyperthyroidism patients were newly diagnosed, with disease duration under 2 months, and aged 18 to 65 years. Exclusion was applied to patients with uncontrolled infections, other autoimmune diseases, pregnancy or lactation. Diagnoses were established on the basis of clinical symptoms, serum thyroxine and TRAb, thyroid ultrasound, and orbital computed tomography. Total RNA was extracted with Trizol reagent, and quality was checked on an Agilent 2100 Bioanalyzer. About this clonotype itself: This clone's antigen is unknown. The sample holds no much larger clone one base away, and base qualities are not on file.

Trimming removed 1 base from V and 5 bases from J; the gene matches leave 5 bases unexplained. Measured from the cysteine to the phenylalanine, the CDR3 is 15 residues long. Only the CDR3 region is kept as DNA, spanning 45 bases read in frame from base 1. According to the germline V gene, CDR1 reads SGHTA and CDR2 reads FQGTGA. The TCR beta CDR3 regions were amplified from the RNA transcripts. The TCR CDR3 was subjected to a first round of RT-PCR using the HTBI primer set and the Qiagen OneStep RT-PCR kit. Libraries were constructed in a second round of multiplex PCR, after which size selection and purification were performed. Paired-end sequencing of the libraries was performed with 100 bp reads on an Illumina HiSeq2000. Under the source paper's analysis protocol: SOAPnuke was used to process the raw data, removing reads that contained adapters or uncalled bases, had a mean Phred below 15, or lacked an exact match to the constant primer or identifier. High-quality paired reads were merged with COPE v1.2.5, and unique nucleotide sequences were defined as clonotypes. Clonotypes were aligned to IMGT TRBV, TRBD and TRBJ reference segments using MiTCR v1.1. Analysis was restricted to V-J combinations with a frequency above 0.0001, which covered roughly 99% of repertoires. The TCS score was defined as the ratio of F50 (clonal expansion) to E x V (chaos), calculated using BLOSUM62-based TCRdist between CDR3 peptides within each V-J. Welch's t-statistics and random forest reduced 450 to 600 V-J features to roughly 13, which were used in a naive Bayes classifier (R e1071). Using fastp at Q25 and MiXCR, TCRdb reprocessed the public reads and kept productive beta chains. Each entry is one CDR3 protein sequence, shown with its most common DNA and genes. What appears here as the V and J calls and clone size reflects TCRdb's work, not the paper's. The sample table holds just over 550,000 distinct CDR3 sequences, of which around 46% were seen once. 6.5% to 9% of the sample lies in the top ten.

The origin of this receptor is a woman aged 18-29 years with Graves' hyperthyroidism. Donor details come from another sample of the same person, matched by shared clones. The chain links TRBV7-3 with TRBJ2-5, with 9 middle bases fitting TRBD2. The sequenced sample consisted of peripheral blood or thyroid tissue (not recorded which). CDR3 protein: CASSLKAGGPETQYF. The base sequence is TGTGCCAGCAGCTTAAAGGCGGGAGGGCCCGAGACCCAGTACTTC. The entire variable domain, with the stretches around the CDR3 drawn from the reference TRBV7-3 and TRBJ2-5 proteins, is GAGVSQTPSNKVTEKGKYVELRCDPISGHTALYWYRQSLGQGPEFLIYFQGTGAADDSGLPNDRFFAVRPEGSVSTLKIQRTERGDSAVYLCASSLKAGGPETQYFGPGTRLLVL.